This paragraph covers one T cell receptor (beta chain) sequence. This entry belongs to a study of blood T cell repertoires in COVID-19. The assay was immunoSEQ multiplex PCR, and TCRdb's table has in-frame clones only and misses some. The table lists some 260,000 clones, around nine tenths of them singletons, with around 1.8% in the top ten. This clonotype was sampled from a woman in her late teens or twenties who had recovered from COVID-19. The sample consisted of PBMCs or T cells enriched from blood (not recorded which).

This CDR3 reads CAIGTGTYEQYF. In DNA form, the CDR3 reads TGTGCCATCGGGACAGGGACCTACGAGCAGTACTTC. This chain joins TRBV10-3 and TRBJ2-7, with 9 bases aligning to TRBD1. The CDR3 consists of 12 residues. Germline CDR1 ENHRY, CDR2 SYGVKD. V lost 8 bases, J lost 2 bases, and 1 base stayed unmatched.